A selection of T cell receptor beta chains follows, all from one sample in a study of blood T cell repertoires in COVID-19. Repertoires were generated with immunoSEQ multiplex PCR, while TCRdb's copy carries only in-frame clones and drops some. The sample holds around 200,000 clones, around 83% seen once. The specimen sequenced was peripheral blood. The source is a woman between 45 and 60 years old with acute or convalescent COVID-19. CDR3s include the opening cysteine and the closing phenylalanine or tryptophan. The D gene is left open where the match is weak.

V	D	J	CDR3	DNA
TRBV5-4	.	TRBJ2-7	CASSFGSGATYEQYF	TGTGCCAGCAGCTTTGGGTCAGGGGCCACCTACGAGCAGTACTTC
TRBV6-1	.	TRBJ2-5	CASSEAWTVLTTQYF	TGTGCCAGCAGTGAAGCGTGGACAGTATTAACGACCCAGTACTTC
TRBV19	TRBD1	TRBJ2-7	CASSRQGLSYEQYF	TGTGCCAGTAGTAGACAGGGGCTCTCCTACGAGCAGTACTTC
TRBV7-2	.	TRBJ2-7	CASSLASGGLPGASEQYF	TGTGCCAGCAGCTTAGCCTCCGGTGGGCTCCCTGGGGCGTCCGAGCAGTACTTC
TRBV12-3/TRBV12-4	.	TRBJ1-2	CASSTGQYGYTF	TGTGCCAGCAGCACAGGACAGTATGGCTACACCTTC
TRBV10-1	.	TRBJ2-7	CASSASGGGRYEQYF	TGCGCCAGCAGTGCCTCCGGGGGAGGCCGTTACGAGCAGTACTTC
TRBV24-1	TRBD1	TRBJ2-1	CATSDASGGAAIRQFF	TGTGCCACCAGTGATGCTTCAGGGGGAGCGGCCATTCGGCAGTTCTTC
TRBV15	.	TRBJ1-1	CATSRDESVGLNTEAFF	TGTGCCACCAGCAGAGACGAGTCGGTGGGGCTGAACACTGAAGCTTTCTTT
TRBV7-9	.	TRBJ2-7	CASSFPPTDEQYF	TGTGCCAGCAGCTTCCCCCCTACGGACGAGCAGTACTTC
TRBV5-5	TRBD2	TRBJ2-7	CASLLAGGSHEQYF	TGTGCCAGCCTTTTAGCGGGAGGGTCCCACGAGCAGTACTTC